The 5 T cell receptor beta chains below were found in one sample sequenced in a study of vaccination and CD4 T cells after COVID-19. Sequencing of DNA taken from cultured CD4+ T cells relied on the Oncomine TCR Beta short-read assay. MiXCR, applied by TCRdb to the PCR reads, yields one record per CDR3 protein. The data contain 22,000 or so distinct CDR3 sequences, 30% to 35% of them singletons. As to time point: late sampling 161 to 241 days after vaccination in three convalescent patients. Treatment denoted: approximately 9-day PBMC culture with coronavirus spike peptide pools or control peptides (ViraFEST assay). Their specific antigens are unknown. Here the sequenced sample was CD4+ T cells from blood, cultured in vitro, taken about 7 months after SARS-CoV-2 vaccination. All receptors derive from a human donor who had recovered from COVID-19.

The chain carries TRBV7-2 and TRBJ2-7; D may be TRBD2 (7 bases). The V end was cut by 2 bases, the J end by 10 bases, with 18 bases between. The CDR3 totals 14 residues. The germline V gene encodes CDR1 SGHTA and CDR2 FQGNSA. The CDR3 sequence is CASSLRTGGAEQYF. The CDR3 DNA is TGTGCCAGCAGCTTAAGGACTGGGGGGGCCGAACAGTACTTC.

The rearrangement joins TRBV18 to TRBJ2-7; 8 bases are shared with TRBD2. Looked up from germline, CDR1 is KGHSH and CDR2 is LQKENI. The CDR3 sequence is 14 residues long. The V gene end was trimmed by 1 base and the J gene end by 5 bases; junction bases not matched to a gene: 4. The CDR3 is CASSPRGGGNEQYF. The CDR3 DNA is TGTGCCAGCTCACCACGTGGCGGGGGGAACGAGCAGTACTTC.

The chain employs TRBV6-1 and TRBJ1-5; TRBD1 matches at 11 bases. The CDR3 has 18 residues. The J segment lost 4 bases and the V segment lost 4 bases, leaving 12 bases of the junction unmatched. From germline, CDR1 is MNHNS and CDR2 SASEGT. In DNA, the CDR3 is TGTGCCAGCAGTGGATTCCGGGACAGGGGGGCGCGAAATCAGCCCCAGCATTTT. Protein: CASSGFRDRGARNQPQHF.

This clonotype was counted many times. The chain carries TRBV7-6 and TRBJ2-3; D gene uncertain. This CDR3 has 13 residues. Trimming removed 3 bases at V and 2 bases at J, with 6 bases between. Germline lookup yields CDR1 SGHVS and CDR2 FNYEAQ. For the CDR3, the DNA is TGTGCCAGCAGCTTGGGAATCACAGATACGCAGTATTTT. Its translation is CASSLGITDTQYF.

The chain employs TRBV20-1 and TRBJ2-7, with D possibly called TRBD1 or TRBD2 (5 bases each). V lost 6 bases, J lost 3 bases, and 21 bases lay in between. Germline CDR1 reads DFQATT; CDR2 reads SNEGSKA (reference sequence). CDR3 length: 15 amino acids. DNA of the CDR3: TGCAGTGCAGTACAACCGGGGCAGTATTTCTACGAGCAGTACTTC. It encodes CSAVQPGQYFYEQYF.